These T cell receptor beta chains were read from a single sample in a study of T cell responses to AZD1222 COVID-19 vaccine. This table comes from immunoSEQ multiplex PCR, and its TCRdb copy is limited to in-frame clones, with some not included. The sample records more than 150,000 clones, over 80% being singletons. The source material was peripheral blood, sampled on day 0 of MenACWY control vaccination. These receptors all come from an adult in good health. CDR3s include the opening cysteine and the closing phenylalanine or tryptophan. Fields, in order: CDR3 DNA, CDR3 protein, J gene, D gene, clone size, V gene, CDR3 length. The D gene is left open where the match is weak. Clone size is shown for a subset of rows, as once, few, many or a class of expanded clone.

cdr3_nt: TGTGCCAGCAGCTTAGCGCTGTGGGCAAGGGGGCAGCCCCAGCATTTT
cdr3_aa: CASSLALWARGQPQHF
j_call: TRBJ1-5
d_call: .
clone_size: .
v_call: TRBV7-8
cdr3_length: 16

cdr3_nt: TGTGCCAGCAGTTCTCTGGGGGGAATCACAGATACGCAGTATTTT
cdr3_aa: CASSSLGGITDTQYF
j_call: TRBJ2-3
d_call: .
clone_size: .
v_call: TRBV6-5
cdr3_length: 15

cdr3_nt: TGTGCCAGCAGCCGAGGACAGCCAGGCAATGAGCAGTTCTTC
cdr3_aa: CASSRGQPGNEQFF
j_call: TRBJ2-1
d_call: .
clone_size: .
v_call: TRBV9
cdr3_length: 14

cdr3_nt: TGTGCCAGCAGCACCCGGACAATGAATAATGAAAAACTGTTTTTT
cdr3_aa: CASSTRTMNNEKLFF
j_call: TRBJ1-4
d_call: .
clone_size: .
v_call: TRBV7-2
cdr3_length: 15

cdr3_nt: TGTGCCAGCAGCCCACCAGGGCGCGAACCCTACGAGCAGTACTTC
cdr3_aa: CASSPPGREPYEQYF
j_call: TRBJ2-7
d_call: .
clone_size: .
v_call: TRBV7-6
cdr3_length: 15

cdr3_nt: TGTGCCAGCAGTCGGGGACACCTCGTAGGCTACGAGCAGTACTTC
cdr3_aa: CASSRGHLVGYEQYF
j_call: TRBJ2-7
d_call: .
clone_size: .
v_call: TRBV27
cdr3_length: 15

cdr3_nt: TGCAGCGTTGAAGCTGTAGAGATTGGCTACACCTTC
cdr3_aa: CSVEAVEIGYTF
j_call: TRBJ1-2
d_call: .
clone_size: .
v_call: TRBV29-1
cdr3_length: 12

cdr3_nt: TGTGCCAGCGGTCCCTTGGGGGGCTACACCTTC
cdr3_aa: CASGPLGGYTF
j_call: TRBJ1-2
d_call: .
clone_size: .
v_call: TRBV9
cdr3_length: 11

cdr3_nt: TGTGCCAGCAGTTTATCCCTTAGCTCCTACAATGAGCAGTTCTTC
cdr3_aa: CASSLSLSSYNEQFF
j_call: TRBJ2-1
d_call: .
clone_size: .
v_call: TRBV27
cdr3_length: 15

cdr3_nt: TGTGCCAGCAGTTGGGACAGCAGCTATGGCTACACCTTC
cdr3_aa: CASSWDSSYGYTF
j_call: TRBJ1-2
d_call: TRBD1
clone_size: .
v_call: TRBV12-3/TRBV12-4
cdr3_length: 13

cdr3_nt: TGTGCCAGCAGTTACGCCCCGACTAGGTCAGGGGAGCAGTTCTTC
cdr3_aa: CASSYAPTRSGEQFF
j_call: TRBJ2-1
d_call: .
clone_size: .
v_call: TRBV6-5
cdr3_length: 15

cdr3_nt: TGTGCCTGGAGTGTGGGTGGGGTAGAAAAACTGTTTTTT
cdr3_aa: CAWSVGGVEKLFF
j_call: TRBJ1-4
d_call: .
clone_size: .
v_call: TRBV30
cdr3_length: 13

cdr3_nt: TGTGCCAGCAGCTCCGGACTAGCGGGGGGGGTAGATACGCAGTATTTT
cdr3_aa: CASSSGLAGGVDTQYF
j_call: TRBJ2-3
d_call: TRBD2
clone_size: once
v_call: TRBV7-2
cdr3_length: 16

cdr3_nt: TGTGCCAGCAGGGCAGGGGCGCACGGGGAGCTGTTTTTT
cdr3_aa: CASRAGAHGELFF
j_call: TRBJ2-2
d_call: .
clone_size: once
v_call: TRBV9
cdr3_length: 13

cdr3_nt: TGCGCCAATCAGGTGGGCTCCTACGAGCAGTACTTC
cdr3_aa: CANQVGSYEQYF
j_call: TRBJ2-7
d_call: .
clone_size: .
v_call: TRBV10-1
cdr3_length: 12

cdr3_nt: TGTGCCAGCAGCTTCCCGGATCCCGGCGGCTACACCTTC
cdr3_aa: CASSFPDPGGYTF
j_call: TRBJ1-2
d_call: .
clone_size: .
v_call: TRBV7-2
cdr3_length: 13

cdr3_nt: TGTGCCAGCAGACCCACAGGGTTCACAGATACGCAGTATTTT
cdr3_aa: CASRPTGFTDTQYF
j_call: TRBJ2-3
d_call: .
clone_size: .
v_call: TRBV27
cdr3_length: 14

cdr3_nt: TGTGCCGGCAATTGGGCAGGGACCTCCTACGAGCAGTACTTC
cdr3_aa: CAGNWAGTSYEQYF
j_call: TRBJ2-7
d_call: .
clone_size: .
v_call: TRBV30
cdr3_length: 14

cdr3_nt: TGTGCCACTAGAGGACCCGGGACAGCGAACACTGAAGCTTTCTTT
cdr3_aa: CATRGPGTANTEAFF
j_call: TRBJ1-1
d_call: TRBD1
clone_size: once
v_call: TRBV19
cdr3_length: 15

cdr3_nt: TGTGCCAGCAGCTTGGGCGGGCGTAGCGATACGCAGTATTTT
cdr3_aa: CASSLGGRSDTQYF
j_call: TRBJ2-3
d_call: .
clone_size: .
v_call: TRBV7-2
cdr3_length: 14

cdr3_nt: TGTGCCAGCAGCCAAAGTGGGACAGTTGGGGATCAGCCCCAGCATTTT
cdr3_aa: CASSQSGTVGDQPQHF
j_call: TRBJ1-5
d_call: TRBD1
clone_size: once
v_call: TRBV7-2
cdr3_length: 16

cdr3_nt: TGCGCCAGCAGCCAAGCGGAGGACAGTAGATATGGCTACACCTTC
cdr3_aa: CASSQAEDSRYGYTF
j_call: TRBJ1-2
d_call: .
clone_size: few
v_call: TRBV4-3
cdr3_length: 15

cdr3_nt: TGTGCCAGCAGCCAAGGCAGGGGGCCCTCCTATGGCTACACCTTC
cdr3_aa: CASSQGRGPSYGYTF
j_call: TRBJ1-2
d_call: TRBD1
clone_size: .
v_call: TRBV7-8
cdr3_length: 15

cdr3_nt: TGTGCCAGTAGTCAGGGGTTCTATAATTCACCCCTCCACTTT
cdr3_aa: CASSQGFYNSPLHF
j_call: TRBJ1-6
d_call: .
clone_size: .
v_call: TRBV19
cdr3_length: 14

cdr3_nt: TGTGCCAGCAGCTTGGCGCGTCATGGCGAGCAGTACTTC
cdr3_aa: CASSLARHGEQYF
j_call: TRBJ2-7
d_call: .
clone_size: .
v_call: TRBV11-2
cdr3_length: 13

cdr3_nt: TGTGCCAGCAGTTTTGGGGGTAGCGGGGTTAGCTCCTACAATGAGCAGTTCTTC
cdr3_aa: CASSFGGSGVSSYNEQFF
j_call: TRBJ2-1
d_call: TRBD2
clone_size: .
v_call: TRBV27
cdr3_length: 18

cdr3_nt: TGTGCCAGCTCACCCAACCAGGGGGCCGAGCAGTACTTC
cdr3_aa: CASSPNQGAEQYF
j_call: TRBJ2-7
d_call: TRBD1
clone_size: .
v_call: TRBV18
cdr3_length: 13

cdr3_nt: TGTGCCGAAGAGAGGGGTATCAACTCACCCCTCCACTTT
cdr3_aa: CAEERGINSPLHF
j_call: TRBJ1-6
d_call: .
clone_size: once
v_call: TRBV30
cdr3_length: 13

cdr3_nt: TGTGCCAGCAGCCAACTGGGCGGGAGGACCCAGTACTTC
cdr3_aa: CASSQLGGRTQYF
j_call: TRBJ2-5
d_call: TRBD2
clone_size: .
v_call: TRBV3-1/TRBV3-2
cdr3_length: 13

cdr3_nt: TGTGCCAGCAGCCAGTTAACTAGCCGTCTCGAGACCCAGTACTTC
cdr3_aa: CASSQLTSRLETQYF
j_call: TRBJ2-5
d_call: .
clone_size: .
v_call: TRBV3-1/TRBV3-2
cdr3_length: 15

cdr3_nt: TGTGCCAGCAGCTTAGCGCAGGAGGCTGAGCAGTTCTTC
cdr3_aa: CASSLAQEAEQFF
j_call: TRBJ2-1
d_call: .
clone_size: .
v_call: TRBV7-9
cdr3_length: 13

cdr3_nt: TGTGCCAGCAGTGACCGGGACAGGGACTCCGAGCAGTACTTC
cdr3_aa: CASSDRDRDSEQYF
j_call: TRBJ2-7
d_call: TRBD1
clone_size: few
v_call: TRBV6-2/TRBV6-3
cdr3_length: 14

cdr3_nt: TGTGCCTGGACCCCCTCCAACTATGGCTACACCTTC
cdr3_aa: CAWTPSNYGYTF
j_call: TRBJ1-2
d_call: .
clone_size: .
v_call: TRBV30
cdr3_length: 12

cdr3_nt: TGTGCCAGCAGCGTAGGGACGGGGAACACTGAAGCTTTCTTT
cdr3_aa: CASSVGTGNTEAFF
j_call: TRBJ1-1
d_call: .
clone_size: .
v_call: TRBV9
cdr3_length: 14

cdr3_nt: TGTGCCAGCAGCACCCGGACAGGGGAGGGCTACGAGCAGTACTTC
cdr3_aa: CASSTRTGEGYEQYF
j_call: TRBJ2-7
d_call: TRBD1
clone_size: .
v_call: TRBV4-2
cdr3_length: 15

cdr3_nt: TGTGCCAGCAGCTTTCAAGGGAACACTGAAGCTTTCTTT
cdr3_aa: CASSFQGNTEAFF
j_call: TRBJ1-1
d_call: .
clone_size: .
v_call: TRBV7-9
cdr3_length: 13

cdr3_nt: TGTGCCAGCAGCTTGGGTGCAGGGAGGGACGAGCAGTACTTC
cdr3_aa: CASSLGAGRDEQYF
j_call: TRBJ2-7
d_call: TRBD2
clone_size: .
v_call: TRBV5-4
cdr3_length: 14

cdr3_nt: TGTGCCAGCTCTGGGACGGCCGAGGGATATGGCTACACCTTC
cdr3_aa: CASSGTAEGYGYTF
j_call: TRBJ1-2
d_call: .
clone_size: .
v_call: TRBV18
cdr3_length: 14

cdr3_nt: TGTGCCAGCAGTGAAGGCTTCTCTGGAAACACCATATATTTT
cdr3_aa: CASSEGFSGNTIYF
j_call: TRBJ1-3
d_call: .
clone_size: once
v_call: TRBV2
cdr3_length: 14

cdr3_nt: TGTGCCAGCAGTTACCCGAGCGGGAGCACAGATACGCAGTATTTT
cdr3_aa: CASSYPSGSTDTQYF
j_call: TRBJ2-3
d_call: .
clone_size: .
v_call: TRBV6-6
cdr3_length: 15

cdr3_nt: TGTGCCAGCAGTGAATCGGGACAGCATGGCTACACCTTC
cdr3_aa: CASSESGQHGYTF
j_call: TRBJ1-2
d_call: TRBD1
clone_size: .
v_call: TRBV25-1
cdr3_length: 13

cdr3_nt: TGTGCCAGCAGCCAAGAATCTGACAGATGGACCGAAAAACTGTTTTTT
cdr3_aa: CASSQESDRWTEKLFF
j_call: TRBJ1-4
d_call: .
clone_size: .
v_call: TRBV3-1/TRBV3-2
cdr3_length: 16

cdr3_nt: TGTGCCACCAGTGACGGGGGCCGGGAGACCCAGTACTTC
cdr3_aa: CATSDGGRETQYF
j_call: TRBJ2-5
d_call: .
clone_size: .
v_call: TRBV24-1
cdr3_length: 13

cdr3_nt: TGCGCCAGCAGTACCGCGTGGCGGACTAGCACAGATACGCAGTATTTT
cdr3_aa: CASSTAWRTSTDTQYF
j_call: TRBJ2-3
d_call: .
clone_size: .
v_call: TRBV4-3
cdr3_length: 16

cdr3_nt: TGCGCCAGCAGCGGAGGGGGCGATGGCTACACCTTC
cdr3_aa: CASSGGGDGYTF
j_call: TRBJ1-2
d_call: TRBD1
clone_size: .
v_call: TRBV5-1
cdr3_length: 12

cdr3_nt: TGTGCCAGTAGTAAAGGGGTCTACGAGCAGTACTTC
cdr3_aa: CASSKGVYEQYF
j_call: TRBJ2-7
d_call: .
clone_size: few
v_call: TRBV19
cdr3_length: 12

cdr3_nt: TGTGCCAGCAGCTTAGTAGTTCGGGGGGGATTCAATGAGCAGTTCTTC
cdr3_aa: CASSLVVRGGFNEQFF
j_call: TRBJ2-1
d_call: TRBD2
clone_size: .
v_call: TRBV7-2
cdr3_length: 16

cdr3_nt: TGTGCCAGCACCTCAGGGCAGAATTACAATGAGCAGTTCTTC
cdr3_aa: CASTSGQNYNEQFF
j_call: TRBJ2-1
d_call: .
clone_size: .
v_call: TRBV3-1/TRBV3-2
cdr3_length: 14

cdr3_nt: TGTGCCAGCAGTCAAACCCGGGGGAGCTCCTACGAGCAGTACTTC
cdr3_aa: CASSQTRGSSYEQYF
j_call: TRBJ2-7
d_call: .
clone_size: .
v_call: TRBV28
cdr3_length: 15

cdr3_nt: TGTGCCTGGAGTGTAACTGCCTTGCTTTATGGCTACACCTTC
cdr3_aa: CAWSVTALLYGYTF
j_call: TRBJ1-2
d_call: .
clone_size: .
v_call: TRBV30
cdr3_length: 14

cdr3_nt: TGTGCCAGCAGCCTAAATTACAGGGAACATGGCTACACCTTC
cdr3_aa: CASSLNYREHGYTF
j_call: TRBJ1-2
d_call: .
clone_size: few
v_call: TRBV11-1
cdr3_length: 14

cdr3_nt: TGTGCCAGCAGCCTCCGACTAGCGGGGGGGGACAATGAGCAGTTCTTC
cdr3_aa: CASSLRLAGGDNEQFF
j_call: TRBJ2-1
d_call: TRBD2
clone_size: .
v_call: TRBV27
cdr3_length: 16

cdr3_nt: TGCGCCAGCAGCTTGCCCGAGGGTACGTACACTGAAGCTTTCTTT
cdr3_aa: CASSLPEGTYTEAFF
j_call: TRBJ1-1
d_call: .
clone_size: .
v_call: TRBV5-1
cdr3_length: 15

cdr3_nt: TGTGCCAGCAGCCAAGTGGGACAGGGGATTAATGAGCAGTTCTTC
cdr3_aa: CASSQVGQGINEQFF
j_call: TRBJ2-1
d_call: TRBD1
clone_size: .
v_call: TRBV3-1/TRBV3-2
cdr3_length: 15

cdr3_nt: TGTGCCAGCAGTTACTCGAAACAGACTGAAGCTTTCTTT
cdr3_aa: CASSYSKQTEAFF
j_call: TRBJ1-1
d_call: .
clone_size: .
v_call: TRBV6-5
cdr3_length: 13